These T cell receptor beta chains were read from a single sample in a study of cytomegalovirus exposure and HLA in healthy donors. This table comes from immunoSEQ multiplex PCR, and its TCRdb copy is limited to in-frame clones, with some not included. The table lists fewer than 250,000 clones, around 82% of them singletons. Source material: PBMCs. These receptors were taken from a man aged 35-49 years in good health and CMV-seropositive. The CDR3 runs from the conserved cysteine through the conserved F or W. D genes are given only for firm matches. Not all rows give a size; the values are once, few, many and, for expanded clones, a class.

D gene	clone size	J gene	V gene	CDR3 DNA	CDR3 protein
TRBD2	.	TRBJ2-5	TRBV14	TGTGCCAGCAGCCAAGATATGACTAGCCGGACCCTAGAGACCCAGTACTTC	CASSQDMTSRTLETQYF
TRBD1	.	TRBJ1-2	TRBV2	TGTGCCAGGGGGGAAGGGGGACAGGGGGCTACGAACTATGGCTACACCTTC	CARGEGGQGATNYGYTF
.	.	TRBJ2-3	TRBV7-9	TGTGCCAGCAGCCCAGCGTGGCCGACGAATACGCAGTATTTT	CASSPAWPTNTQYF
TRBD2	.	TRBJ2-7	TRBV7-3	TGTGCCAGCAGCCAAAGCGGGAGGGCCGGTCACGAGCAGTACTTC	CASSQSGRAGHEQYF
.	.	TRBJ2-7	TRBV30	TGTGCCTGGAGTGTAAGTCAGCTAGTCTTCGAGCAGTACTTC	CAWSVSQLVFEQYF
.	.	TRBJ2-1	TRBV4-2	TGTGCCAGCAGCCAAGAGGGGCAGTTGGGTTACAATGAGCAGTTCTTC	CASSQEGQLGYNEQFF
.	.	TRBJ1-1	TRBV6-6	TGTGCCAGCCTGGACATCGGCTTGAACACTGAAGCTTTCTTT	CASLDIGLNTEAFF
TRBD1	few	TRBJ1-2	TRBV15	TGTGCCACCAGCACCTTGAACAGGGGTATCAATGGCTACACCTTC	CATSTLNRGINGYTF
.	.	TRBJ2-6	TRBV9	TGTGCCAGCAGCGTGGGCGGGTCTGGGGCCAACGTCCTGACTTTC	CASSVGGSGANVLTF
TRBD2	.	TRBJ2-2	TRBV5-4	TGTGCCAGCAGCTCCCCGGGTTTGGTAGCGGGAGGTACCGGGGAGCTGTTTTTT	CASSSPGLVAGGTGELFF
.	.	TRBJ2-3	TRBV25-1	TGTGCCAGCAGTGAGACACAGGGCGCAGATACGCAGTATTTT	CASSETQGADTQYF
.	.	TRBJ1-5	TRBV6-5	TGTGCCAGCAGTTATTCCAGGGGCGGCAATCAGCCCCAGCATTTT	CASSYSRGGNQPQHF
TRBD1	.	TRBJ2-7	TRBV13	TGTGCCAGCAGCTTACGGGACAGGCGTTGGGAGCAGTACTTC	CASSLRDRRWEQYF
.	once	TRBJ1-1	TRBV4-1	TGCGCCAGCAGCCAAGAACGGGGGAACACTGAAGCTTTCTTT	CASSQERGNTEAFF
TRBD1	.	TRBJ2-7	TRBV7-9	TGTGCCAGCAGCTTTCCCGGGACAGGCGACTACGAGCAGTACTTC	CASSFPGTGDYEQYF
.	.	TRBJ2-7	TRBV15	TGTGCCACCAGCAACCCGGCAGGGGCCTACGAGCAGTACTTC	CATSNPAGAYEQYF
TRBD2	.	TRBJ2-7	TRBV5-4	TGTGCCAGCAGCTTGCGACTAGCGGGGTCCTACGAGCAGTACTTC	CASSLRLAGSYEQYF
.	.	TRBJ1-2	TRBV7-3	TGTGCCAGCAGCTTAAACTCAGGGGCCTATGGCTACACCTTC	CASSLNSGAYGYTF
TRBD1	.	TRBJ1-5	TRBV9	TGTGCCAGCAGCGCTCGACAGGGGAGCACAGATACGCAGCATTTT	CASSARQGSTDTQHF
.	.	TRBJ2-3	TRBV19	TGTGCCAGTAGCATAGGCCAGCGGTTCACAGATACGCAGTATTTT	CASSIGQRFTDTQYF
.	few	TRBJ2-7	TRBV5-1	TGCGCCAGCAGCTTGGAGCCGGGGAACTACGAGCAGTACTTC	CASSLEPGNYEQYF
.	.	TRBJ2-3	TRBV19	TGTGCCAGTAGTATAGGGAGGGATCCAGATACGCAGTATTTT	CASSIGRDPDTQYF
TRBD1	.	TRBJ2-7	TRBV19	TGTGCCAGTAGTGCGGGTCAGGGGGTCGCGTACGAGCAGTACTTC	CASSAGQGVAYEQYF
.	.	TRBJ1-2	TRBV5-1	TGCGCCAGCAGGGCGGGGTCCAACTATGGCTACACCTTC	CASRAGSNYGYTF
.	.	TRBJ2-7	TRBV13	TGTGCCAGCAGCTTATCCCGCCGCGAGCAGTACTTC	CASSLSRREQYF
.	.	TRBJ2-3	TRBV9	TGTGCCAGCAGCTACGGGAGAGGTGGGAGCACAGATACGCAGTATTTT	CASSYGRGGSTDTQYF
TRBD1	.	TRBJ1-1	TRBV7-6	TGTGCCAGCACCGCCGGGACAGGGGGCACTGAAGCTTTCTTT	CASTAGTGGTEAFF
.	.	TRBJ1-2	TRBV2	TGTGCCAGCAACACAGGTGAATATGGCTACACCTTC	CASNTGEYGYTF
.	.	TRBJ1-4	TRBV6-6	TGTGCCAGCAGTTACTCGGGGGGTGTTGAAAAACTGTTTTTT	CASSYSGGVEKLFF
.	.	TRBJ2-1	TRBV7-6	TGTGCCAGCAGCAGATACAGCAATGAGCAGTTCTTC	CASSRYSNEQFF
TRBD1	.	TRBJ1-1	TRBV5-4	TGTGCCAGCAGCCGTCCCGGGACAGGGTTTACTGAAGCTTTCTTT	CASSRPGTGFTEAFF